The rows below give T cell receptor beta chains drawn from one sample of a study of identical twins. TCRdb reanalysed the 5' RACE reads using MiXCR and keeps one entry per CDR3 protein. The table lists some 1,600,000 distinct CDR3 sequences, more than 30% of them singletons. The material sequenced was cord blood. The receptor set was obtained from a newborn girl in good health. Both conserved end residues are part of each CDR3. Each record gives: D gene, J gene, V gene, clone size, CDR3 DNA, CDR3 protein. The D gene is left open where the match is weak. Only part of the rows carry a size: once, few, many, or a class if the clone is expanded.

- | TRBJ2-2 | TRBV4-2 | - | TGTGCCAGCGGGACGTCGAACACCGGGGAGCTGTTTTTT | CASGTSNTGELFF
- | TRBJ2-7 | TRBV12-3/TRBV12-4 | few | TGTGCCAGCAGCCTTCGCCCAAATTGTAGGAGCTCCTACGAGCAGTACTTC | CASSLRPNCRSSYEQYF
TRBD2 | TRBJ2-7 | TRBV12-3/TRBV12-4 | few | TGTGCCAGCAGTATCCCGGGACTAGCGGGGAGTTACGAGCAGTACTTC | CASSIPGLAGSYEQYF
TRBD1 | TRBJ1-2 | TRBV4-1 | - | TGCGCCAGCAGCCCAGGACAGGTCCCTAACTATGGCTACACCTTC | CASSPGQVPNYGYTF
- | TRBJ2-6 | TRBV18 | - | TGTGCCAGCTCAGCCGACTCTGGGGCCAACGTCCTGACTTTC | CASSADSGANVLTF
- | TRBJ1-2 | TRBV5-1 | - | TGCGCCAGCAGCTTGTCGGGGGTTCTCTATGGCTACACCTTC | CASSLSGVLYGYTF
- | TRBJ1-1 | TRBV3-1 | - | TGTGCCAGCAGCCAAGGGATCATGATGAACACTGAAGCTTTCTTT | CASSQGIMMNTEAFF
- | TRBJ2-5 | TRBV3-1 | many | TGTGCCAGCAGCCAAGGAGGGCAAGAGACCCAGTACTTC | CASSQGGQETQYF
TRBD1 | TRBJ1-2 | TRBV28 | few | TGTGCCAGCAGTTTATATGCAGGGGGCAAAGGCTACACCTTC | CASSLYAGGKGYTF
- | TRBJ2-7 | TRBV27 | few | TGTGCCAGCAGGTCGGCAGGTCCCTACGAGCAGTACTTC | CASRSAGPYEQYF
TRBD2 | TRBJ2-5 | TRBV11-1 | - | TGTGCCAGCGAAGGGACTAGCGGGAGGAAAGATCGACGGGGGGGGATCGAAAGAGAGACCCAGTACTTC | CASEGTSGRKDRRGGIERETQYF
- | TRBJ1-2 | TRBV20-1 | - | TGCAGTGCTACAGGGTTATATGGCTGCACCTTC | CSATGLYGCTF
TRBD2 | TRBJ2-7 | TRBV28 | once | TGTGCCAGCAGTTTATTTCCTAGCGGGAGGGGCTACGAGCAGTACTTC | CASSLFPSGRGYEQYF
TRBD2 | TRBJ2-3 | TRBV6-5 | few | TGTGCCAGCAGTTACGGCGGGAGGGGCCCAGATACGCAGTATTTT | CASSYGGRGPDTQYF
TRBD2 | TRBJ2-3 | TRBV24-1 | - | TGTGCCACCAGTGATTTGCCCAGCGGGAGAAGCACAGATACGCAGTATTTT | CATSDLPSGRSTDTQYF
TRBD2 | TRBJ2-1 | TRBV10-1 | - | TGCGCCAGCAATGACCCACGCGGGGGAAGGGGCTACAATGAGCAGTTCTTC | CASNDPRGGRGYNEQFF
TRBD1 | TRBJ1-1 | TRBV7-9 | - | TGTGCCAGCAGCCCCGGGACAGGCCTTGGAGGCACTGAAGCTTTCTTT | CASSPGTGLGGTEAFF
- | TRBJ2-7 | TRBV11-1 | once | TGTGCCAGCAGCTTAGTCTCGCTAGGGGGTTACGAGCAGTACTTC | CASSLVSLGGYEQYF
TRBD1 | TRBJ1-2 | TRBV20-1 | - | TGCAGTGCTAGAGGGGGAATAGGGACAGCCTTACCCTATGGCTACACCTTC | CSARGGIGTALPYGYTF
TRBD1 | TRBJ1-1 | TRBV5-1 | - | TGCGCCAGCAGCTTGAGCGAGGGGGCGCACACTGAAGCTTTCTTT | CASSLSEGAHTEAFF
TRBD1 | TRBJ1-2 | TRBV3-1 | few | TGTGCCAGCAGCCAAAATTGGGGGACAGTAAACTATGGCTACACCTTC | CASSQNWGTVNYGYTF
- | TRBJ2-7 | TRBV10-3 | few | TGTGCCATCATGCCGGGACAAGGATGGAACGAGCAGTACTTC | CAIMPGQGWNEQYF
- | TRBJ2-7 | TRBV6-1 | few | TGTGCCAGCACTCAAGTGTGGGGGACCCCCTACGAGCAGTACTTC | CASTQVWGTPYEQYF
TRBD2 | TRBJ2-2 | TRBV10-3 | - | TGTGCCATCAGTGGGACTAGCGGGAGACGGACCGGGGAGCTGTTTTTT | CAISGTSGRRTGELFF
TRBD2 | TRBJ2-1 | TRBV6-6 | - | TGTGCCAGCTTACAGCGGGGGGCCGGTAATGAGCAGTTCTTC | CASLQRGAGNEQFF
- | TRBJ2-7 | TRBV20-1 | - | TGCAGTGCTAGAGCTGACAAGGGCGCTTCCTACGAGCAGTACTTC | CSARADKGASYEQYF
TRBD2 | TRBJ2-2 | TRBV5-1 | - | TGCGCCAGCAGCGACGGACTAGCGGGAGTGGCCGGGGAGCTGTTTTTT | CASSDGLAGVAGELFF
- | TRBJ2-3 | TRBV3-1 | few | TGTGCCAGCAGCACACAGATAGATACGCAGTATTTT | CASSTQIDTQYF
- | TRBJ1-4 | TRBV6-1 | - | TGTGCCAGCGAACGGCCGGACGGTTATGAAAAACTGTTTTTT | CASERPDGYEKLFF
TRBD1 | TRBJ2-7 | TRBV10-3 | many | TGTGCCATCAGTGAGACAGGGGGCTACGAGCAGTACTTC | CAISETGGYEQYF
- | TRBJ1-2 | TRBV6-6 | few | TGTGCCAGCACCATGGGGACCGACGGGGGCTACACCTTC | CASTMGTDGGYTF
- | TRBJ1-6 | TRBV9 | few | TGTGCCAGCAGCGTAGGGGCAGGCCAGAACTCACCCCTCCACTTT | CASSVGAGQNSPLHF
- | TRBJ1-1 | TRBV16 | few | TGTGCCAGCAGCCCTCGCGGGCTTAACATGAACACTGAAGCTTTCTTT | CASSPRGLNMNTEAFF
TRBD2 | TRBJ2-4 | TRBV28 | - | TGTGCCAGCAGTTTAAGGCCCCGGACTAGCGGGAGTACCCTGAAAAACATTCAGTACTTC | CASSLRPRTSGSTLKNIQYF
- | TRBJ1-2 | TRBV20-1 | - | TGCAGTGCTAGACGGGATCTCTATGGCTACACCTTC | CSARRDLYGYTF
TRBD1 | TRBJ2-3 | TRBV29-1 | many | TGCAGCGTTGTCAGGGGGAGCACAGATACGCAGTATTTT | CSVVRGSTDTQYF
TRBD1 | TRBJ2-5 | TRBV24-1 | - | TGTGCCACCAGTGCAGGGACAGGGCTTGTGGAGACCCAGTACTTC | CATSAGTGLVETQYF
- | TRBJ2-5 | TRBV28 | few | TGTGCCAGCAGTTTCCGTCTTCCTTTGGAGCAGTACTTC | CASSFRLPLEQYF
TRBD2 | TRBJ2-2 | TRBV20-1 | few | TGCAGTGCTAGTGGTCTAGCGGGAGGCACCGGGGAGCTGTTTTTT | CSASGLAGGTGELFF
- | TRBJ2-5 | TRBV7-6 | - | TGTGCCAGCAGCGGGCGTGAAGTGGGGAATGAGCAGTACTTC | CASSGREVGNEQYF
TRBD2 | TRBJ2-1 | TRBV13 | few | TGTGCCAGCAGCTTAGTAACTAGCGGGGGCGGCTCCTACAATGAGCAGTTCTTC | CASSLVTSGGGSYNEQFF
- | TRBJ2-7 | TRBV10-3 | - | TGTGCCATCAGTGAGACAGCCTACCCCTACGAGCAGTACTTC | CAISETAYPYEQYF
- | TRBJ1-6 | TRBV4-2 | - | TGTGCCAGCAGCCAAGAGGCGGGAGACAAAAATTCACCCCTCCACTTT | CASSQEAGDKNSPLHF
- | TRBJ2-7 | TRBV13 | - | TGTGCCAGCAGTCATAAAACAGCCAGATATCGGTACGAGCAGTACTTC | CASSHKTARYRYEQYF
- | TRBJ2-4 | TRBV4-1 | few | TGCGCCAGCAGCCAAGTTTCTGTGGGAGTTCACATTCAGTACTTC | CASSQVSVGVHIQYF
- | TRBJ1-1 | TRBV11-2 | few | TGTGCCAGCAGCTTAGGCAGATGGGGGACTGAAGCTTTCTTT | CASSLGRWGTEAFF
TRBD1 | TRBJ2-7 | TRBV12-3/TRBV12-4 | - | TGTGCCAGCAGTTCCCCATGGACAGGGACGAGGGAGCAGTACTTC | CASSSPWTGTREQYF
TRBD2 | TRBJ2-5 | TRBV27 | - | TGTGCCAGCAGTTTATCGCTAGCGGGAGGGCCTTCGACCCAGTACTTC | CASSLSLAGGPSTQYF
- | TRBJ1-2 | TRBV2 | - | TGTGCCAGCAGCGCAAGACAGGCACCTAACTATGGCTACACCTTC | CASSARQAPNYGYTF
- | TRBJ2-1 | TRBV12-3/TRBV12-4 | few | TGTGCCAGCAGTTTATCCAAAAGACGGGATGAGCAGTTCTTC | CASSLSKRRDEQFF
- | TRBJ1-1 | TRBV12-3/TRBV12-4 | few | TGTGCCAGCAGTTTACAGAGGGACACTGAAGCTTTCTTT | CASSLQRDTEAFF
- | TRBJ1-1 | TRBV28 | once | TGTGCCAGCAGCCAACCGATCCAGGGGCCGAACACTGAAGCTTTCTTT | CASSQPIQGPNTEAFF
- | TRBJ2-7 | TRBV18 | - | TGTGCCAGCTCACCGCGCCTAAAAGGGTACGAGCAGTACTTC | CASSPRLKGYEQYF